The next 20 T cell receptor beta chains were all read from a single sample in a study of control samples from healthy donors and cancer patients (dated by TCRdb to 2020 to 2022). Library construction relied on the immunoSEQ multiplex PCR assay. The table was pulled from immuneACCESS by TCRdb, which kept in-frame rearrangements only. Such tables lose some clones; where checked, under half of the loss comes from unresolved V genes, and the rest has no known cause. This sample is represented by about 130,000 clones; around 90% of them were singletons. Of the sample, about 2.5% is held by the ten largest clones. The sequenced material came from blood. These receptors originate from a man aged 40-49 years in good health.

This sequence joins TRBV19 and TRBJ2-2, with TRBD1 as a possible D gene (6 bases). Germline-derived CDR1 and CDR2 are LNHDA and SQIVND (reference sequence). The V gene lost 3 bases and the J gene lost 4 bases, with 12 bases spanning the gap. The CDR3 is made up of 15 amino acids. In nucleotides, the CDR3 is TGTGCCAGTAGTATTCGGACAGAACTCACCGGGGAGCTGTTTTTT. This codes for CASSIRTELTGELFF.

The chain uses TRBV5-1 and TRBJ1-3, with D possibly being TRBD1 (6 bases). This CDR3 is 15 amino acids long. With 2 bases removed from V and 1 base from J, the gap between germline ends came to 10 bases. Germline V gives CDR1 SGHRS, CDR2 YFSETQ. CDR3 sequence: CASSLGGMSGNTIYF. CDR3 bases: TGCGCCAGCAGCTTAGGGGGAATGTCTGGAAACACCATATATTTT.

CDR3 coding DNA: TGTGCCAGCTCACCACCGGGCCAGGGAGCACGGGGCTACACCTTC. This gives the protein CASSPPGQGARGYTF. The chain employs TRBV18 and TRBJ1-2, with a possible D match to TRBD1 (5 bases). The V end was cut by 0 bases, the J end by 8 bases, with 16 bases between. The CDR3 covers 15 residues. Germline loops: CDR1 KGHSH, CDR2 LQKENI.

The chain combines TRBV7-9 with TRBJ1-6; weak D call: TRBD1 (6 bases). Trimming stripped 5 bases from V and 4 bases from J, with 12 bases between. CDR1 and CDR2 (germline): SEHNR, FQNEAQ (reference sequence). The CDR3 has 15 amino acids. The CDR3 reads CASSPTGRYNSPLHF. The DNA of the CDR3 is TGTGCCAGCAGCCCGACAGGTCGTTATAATTCACCCCTCCACTTT. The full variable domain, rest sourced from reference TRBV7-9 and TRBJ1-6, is DTGVSQNPRHKITKRGQNVTFRCDPISEHNRLYWYRQTLGQGPEFLTYFQNEAQLEKSRLLSDRFSAERPKGSFSTLEIQRTEQGDSAMYLCASSPTGRYNSPLHFGNGTRLTVT.

The CDR3 region is CASSPLRGASYEQYF. CDR3 bases: TGTGCCAGCAGCCCCCTGCGGGGGGCTTCCTACGAGCAGTACTTC. This chain connects TRBV3-1 (or the pseudogene TRBV3-2) to TRBJ2-7; 8 positions match TRBD2. The junction had 6 bases not matched to a gene; V was cut back by 4 bases and J by 1 base. The CDR3 totals 15 residues. The germline V gene encodes CDR1 LGHDT and CDR2 YNNKEL (reference sequence).

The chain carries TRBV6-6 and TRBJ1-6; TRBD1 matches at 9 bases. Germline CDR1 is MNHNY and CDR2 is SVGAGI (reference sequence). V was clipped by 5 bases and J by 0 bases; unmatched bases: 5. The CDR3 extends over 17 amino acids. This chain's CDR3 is CASSPRTGVSYNSPLHF. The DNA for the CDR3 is TGTGCCAGCAGTCCCAGGACAGGGGTCTCCTATAATTCACCCCTCCACTTT.

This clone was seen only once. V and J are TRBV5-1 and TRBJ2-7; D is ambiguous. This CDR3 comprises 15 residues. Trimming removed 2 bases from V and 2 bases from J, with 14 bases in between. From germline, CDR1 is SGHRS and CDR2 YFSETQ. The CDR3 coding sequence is TGCGCCAGCAGCTTTCTTTCTAGAAGACCCTACGAGCAGTACTTC. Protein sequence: CASSFLSRRPYEQYF. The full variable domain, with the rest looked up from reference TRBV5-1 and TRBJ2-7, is KAGVTQTPRYLIKTRGQQVTLSCSPISGHRSVSWYQQTPGQGLQFLFEYFSETQRNKGNFPGRFSGRQFSNSRSEMNVSTLELGDSALYLCASSFLSRRPYEQYFGPGTRLTVT.

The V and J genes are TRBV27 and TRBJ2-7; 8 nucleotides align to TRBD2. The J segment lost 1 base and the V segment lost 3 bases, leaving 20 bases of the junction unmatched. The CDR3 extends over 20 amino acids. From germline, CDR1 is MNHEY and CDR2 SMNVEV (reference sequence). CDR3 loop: CASSFVGPQRGRADSYEQYF. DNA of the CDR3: TGTGCCAGCAGTTTCGTAGGCCCCCAGCGGGGGCGCGCTGATTCCTACGAGCAGTACTTC.

The CDR3 sequence is CASSLTTSGGAALQETQYF. CDR3 sequence (DNA): TGCGCCAGCAGCTTAACGACTAGCGGGGGGGCCGCCTTACAAGAGACCCAGTACTTC. The rearrangement joins TRBV5-1 to TRBJ2-5; 14 nucleotides align to TRBD2. The V gene end was trimmed by 2 bases and the J gene end by 2 bases; junction bases not matched to a gene: 11. The CDR3 covers 19 residues. Germline V gives CDR1 SGHRS, CDR2 YFSETQ.

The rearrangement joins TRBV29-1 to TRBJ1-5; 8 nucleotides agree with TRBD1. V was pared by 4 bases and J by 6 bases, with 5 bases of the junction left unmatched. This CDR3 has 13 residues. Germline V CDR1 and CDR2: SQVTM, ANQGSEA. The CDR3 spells CSVGGQGGQPQHF. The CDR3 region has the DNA TGCAGCGTTGGTGGACAGGGCGGTCAGCCCCAGCATTTT. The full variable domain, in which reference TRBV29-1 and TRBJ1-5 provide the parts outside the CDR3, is SAVISQKPSRDICQRGTSLTIQCQVDSQVTMMFWYRQQPGQSLTLIATANQGSEATYESGFVIDKFPISRPNLTFSTLTVSNMSPEDSSIYLCSVGGQGGQPQHFGDGTRLSIL.

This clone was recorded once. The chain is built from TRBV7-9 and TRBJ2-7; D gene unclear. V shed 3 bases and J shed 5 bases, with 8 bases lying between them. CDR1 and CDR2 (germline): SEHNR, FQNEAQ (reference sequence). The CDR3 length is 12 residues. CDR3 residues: CASSFTGNEQYF. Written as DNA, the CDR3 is TGTGCCAGCAGCTTTACTGGCAACGAGCAGTACTTC.

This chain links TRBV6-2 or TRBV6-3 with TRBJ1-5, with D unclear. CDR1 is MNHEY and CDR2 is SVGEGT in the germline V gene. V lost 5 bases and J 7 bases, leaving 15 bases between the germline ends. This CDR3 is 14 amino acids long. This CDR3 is CASSPDLRVQPQHF. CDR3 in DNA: TGTGCCAGCAGTCCGGACCTTAGAGTCCAGCCCCAGCATTTT.

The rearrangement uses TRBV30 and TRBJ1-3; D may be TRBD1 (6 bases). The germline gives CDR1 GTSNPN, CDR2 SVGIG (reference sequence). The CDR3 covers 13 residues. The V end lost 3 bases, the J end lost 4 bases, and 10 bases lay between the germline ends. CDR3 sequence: CAWRTGLGNTIYF. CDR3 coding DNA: TGTGCCTGGAGGACAGGTTTAGGAAACACCATATATTTT.

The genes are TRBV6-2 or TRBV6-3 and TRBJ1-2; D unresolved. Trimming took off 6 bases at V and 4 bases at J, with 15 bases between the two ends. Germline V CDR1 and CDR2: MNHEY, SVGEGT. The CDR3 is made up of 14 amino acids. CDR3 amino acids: CASSLRTEIYGYTF. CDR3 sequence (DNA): TGTGCCAGCAGCTTACGGACTGAGATCTATGGCTACACCTTC.

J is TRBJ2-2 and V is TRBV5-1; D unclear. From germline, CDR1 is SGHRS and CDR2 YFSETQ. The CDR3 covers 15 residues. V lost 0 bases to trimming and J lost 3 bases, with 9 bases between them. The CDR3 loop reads CASSLGLADTGELFF. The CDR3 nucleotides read TGCGCCAGCAGCTTGGGACTGGCGGACACCGGGGAGCTGTTTTTT.

The CDR3 protein is CARAGGYNSPLHF. CDR3 DNA sequence: TGTGCCCGGGCCGGAGGCTATAATTCACCCCTCCACTTT. This sequence joins TRBV30 and TRBJ1-6; D unclear. The CDR3 is made up of 13 amino acids. V gave up 8 bases and J gave up 3 bases, with 11 bases separating them. Looked up from germline, CDR1 is GTSNPN and CDR2 is SVGIG (reference sequence).

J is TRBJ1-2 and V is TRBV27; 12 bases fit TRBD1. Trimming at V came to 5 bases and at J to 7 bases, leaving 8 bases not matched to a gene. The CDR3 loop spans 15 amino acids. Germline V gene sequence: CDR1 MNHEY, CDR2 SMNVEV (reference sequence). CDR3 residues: CASSTRDRGHLGYTF. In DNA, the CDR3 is TGTGCCAGCAGTACCCGGGACAGGGGGCACCTTGGCTACACCTTC.

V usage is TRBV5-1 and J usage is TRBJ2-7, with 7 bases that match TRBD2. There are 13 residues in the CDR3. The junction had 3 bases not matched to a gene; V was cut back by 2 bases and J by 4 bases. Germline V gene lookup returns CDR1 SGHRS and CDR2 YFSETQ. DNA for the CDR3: TGCGCCAGCAGCTTCTACGGGGGGTACGAGCAGTACTTC. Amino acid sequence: CASSFYGGYEQYF.

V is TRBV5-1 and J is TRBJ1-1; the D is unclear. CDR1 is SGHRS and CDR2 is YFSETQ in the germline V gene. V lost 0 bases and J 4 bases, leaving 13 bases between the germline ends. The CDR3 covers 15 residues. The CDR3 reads CASSLVTGPGTEAFF. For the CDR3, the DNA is TGCGCCAGCAGCTTGGTAACCGGCCCGGGCACTGAAGCTTTCTTT.

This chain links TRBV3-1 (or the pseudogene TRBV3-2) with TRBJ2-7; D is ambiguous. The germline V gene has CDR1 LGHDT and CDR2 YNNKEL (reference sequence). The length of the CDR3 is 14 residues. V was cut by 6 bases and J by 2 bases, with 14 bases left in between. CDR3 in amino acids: CASRPDKPPYEQYF. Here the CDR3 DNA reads TGTGCCAGCAGACCAGATAAACCCCCCTACGAGCAGTACTTC.